This TCR beta chain was found in a study of blood T cell repertoires in COVID-19. Study overall: Both acute and convalescent COVID-19 samples were obtained from the United States, Italy and Spain.

Sequenced by immunoSEQ multiplex PCR; TCRdb stores in-frame clones only, minus some. The sample has about 90,000 clones; approximately 88% are singletons. Trimming cost V 3 bases and J 0 bases; bases outside gene matches: 2. Germline CDR1 reads KGHDR; CDR2 reads SFDVKD. There are 16 residues in the CDR3. This sequence joins TRBV24-1 and TRBJ1-2; TRBD1 matches at 11 bases. The sample taken for sequencing was peripheral blood. This clonotype was obtained from a man aged 50-60 years with COVID-19, enrolled during active disease. Here the CDR3 reads CATSDGTGGTNYGYTF. The DNA of the CDR3 is TGTGCCACCAGTGATGGGACAGGGGGTACTAACTATGGCTACACCTTC.